Sequencing of this T cell receptor beta chain was carried out in a study of T cell responses to AZD1222 COVID-19 vaccine. Study-wide context: It was second doses at about 4 or about 12 weeks that were pooled. Study conclusions and caveats: Donors were chiefly white British, with a greater number of females, and clonal diversity was perhaps underestimated. After the peak T cell response, and only then, were repertoires sampled. Dominant at 160-218 and 743-854, vaccine-associated CD4 TCRs also spanned spike.

This clone was detected only a few times. Antigen specificity is unknown. Germline CDR1 and CDR2: SNHLY and FYNNEI. V was clipped by 11 bases and J by 5 bases, with 12 bases between them. This CDR3 spans 11 amino acids. Using immunoSEQ multiplex PCR, the repertoire was profiled, and TCRdb retains in-frame clones only, with some absent. The profile shows about 190,000 clones, approximately 91% of them singletons. This sequence joins TRBV2 and TRBJ2-5, with TRBD2 as a possible D gene (5 bases). The sequencing here drew on peripheral blood, taken on day 0 of AZD1222 vaccination. This receptor was taken from an adult in good health. This CDR3 is CAGHGGETQYF. The DNA for the CDR3 is TGTGCCGGTCATGGCGGGGAGACCCAGTACTTC.